This TCR beta chain was recorded in a study of control samples from healthy donors and cancer patients. The CDR3 contains 16 residues. Trimming shortened V by 5 bases and J by 3 bases, and 19 bases separated the two germline ends. The germline V gene encodes CDR1 SEHNR and CDR2 FQNEAQ (reference sequence). Assay used: immunoSEQ multiplex PCR; TCRdb lists only in-frame clones, some missing. Of approximately 70,000 clones listed, more than 75% were seen once; the top ten hold 3.5% to 4%. The sequenced sample consisted of blood. The TCR comes from a woman aged 45-60 years in good health. V gene TRBV7-9 combines with J gene TRBJ1-2; TRBD1 might be the D (5 bases). CDR3 in amino acids: CASSARGTDFYYGYTF. CDR3 nucleotides: TGTGCCAGCAGCGCTCGGGGGACGGATTTCTACTATGGCTACACCTTC. The variable domain in full, completed from reference TRBV7-9 and TRBJ1-2, reads DTGVSQNPRHKITKRGQNVTFRCDPISEHNRLYWYRQTLGQGPEFLTYFQNEAQLEKSRLLSDRFSAERPKGSFSTLEIQRTEQGDSAMYLCASSARGTDFYYGYTFGSGTRLTVV.